The 9 T cell receptor beta chains given below trace back to one sample, sequenced in a study of OX40 agonist ivuxolimab in advanced cancers. Measured with immunoSEQ multiplex PCR; TCRdb has only the in-frame clones, and not every one. Here the sample spans 80,000 to 130,000 clones, 90% being singletons. The sequencing here drew on CD4+ or CD8+ T cells sorted from blood, taken in a trial of the OX40 agonist ivuxolimab. These receptors were taken from an adult with an advanced solid tumor such as melanoma, head and neck, liver or kidney cancer.

The chain employs TRBV10-3 and TRBJ1-1; D might be TRBD1 (6 bases). Germline CDR1 reads ENHRY; CDR2 reads SYGVKD. V dropped 6 bases and J dropped 1 base, with 12 bases sitting between them. The CDR3 sequence is 14 residues long. CDR3 DNA sequence: TGTGCCATCAGAGAGACAGGTTCGAACACTGAAGCTTTCTTT. It specifies CAIRETGSNTEAFF.

As regards this clone: This CDR3 is also generated by other DNA sequences in the sample. The chain carries TRBV9 and TRBJ2-3; D is perhaps TRBD1 (5 bases). The V gene's germline CDR1 is SGDLS and CDR2 YYNGEE. The V end lost 0 bases, the J end lost 6 bases, and 8 bases lay between the germline ends. The CDR3 is 13 residues long. The chain's CDR3 is CASSVGGADTQYF. DNA for the CDR3: TGTGCCAGCAGCGTAGGGGGCGCGGATACGCAGTATTTT.

This clone is a singleton in its sample. The chain has TRBV18 and TRBJ1-5; a weak D match, TRBD1 (6 bases). CDR3 length: 13 residues. V was trimmed by 6 bases and J by 4 bases, leaving 10 bases between them. Germline CDR1 KGHSH, CDR2 LQKENI. In DNA form, the CDR3 reads TGTGCCAGCTCCCAGGACAGTAATCAGCCCCAGCATTTT. As protein: CASSQDSNQPQHF.

This chain joins TRBV27 and TRBJ1-6, with 7 nucleotides matching TRBD1. Trimming cost V 2 bases and J 4 bases; bases outside gene matches: 8. This CDR3 is built from 17 residues. From germline, CDR1 is MNHEY and CDR2 SMNVEV (reference sequence). The CDR3 protein is CASSLSPSGGYNSPLHF. CDR3 nucleotides: TGTGCCAGCAGTTTAAGCCCATCAGGGGGGTATAATTCACCCCTCCACTTT.

This chain joins TRBV7-2 and TRBJ1-2, with no clear D. Trimming pared 1 base from V and 7 bases from J, leaving 10 bases between. Germline V CDR1 and CDR2: SGHTA, FQGNSA. The CDR3 has 13 amino acids. The CDR3 protein is CASSLVAEFGYTF. CDR3 sequence (DNA): TGTGCCAGCAGCTTAGTCGCGGAGTTTGGCTACACCTTC.

The genes are TRBV4-3 and TRBJ2-5; tentatively, D is TRBD2 (6 bases). This CDR3 has 15 residues. Germline V CDR1 and CDR2: LGHNA, YSLEER. Trimming took off 0 bases at V and 4 bases at J, with 12 bases between the two ends. The CDR3 region is CASSQDFGGGETQYF. The DNA for the CDR3 is TGCGCCAGCAGCCAAGATTTCGGGGGAGGAGAGACCCAGTACTTC.

The gene calls are TRBV5-4 and TRBJ2-2, with TRBD2 identical over 7 bases. Germline assignment: CDR1 SGHNT and CDR2 YYREEE (reference sequence). V dropped 4 bases and J dropped 7; count of bases not matched to a gene: 4. This CDR3 spans 13 amino acids. The CDR3 nucleotides read TGTGCCAGCAGCCTGACTAGCCACGGGGAGCTGTTTTTT. Translated, it gives CASSLTSHGELFF.

V gene TRBV7-2 combines with J gene TRBJ2-7; D might be TRBD1 (7 bases). The CDR3 loop spans 14 amino acids. Germline CDR1 reads SGHTA; CDR2 reads FQGNSA. V gave up 5 bases and J gave up 3 bases, with 14 bases separating them. The CDR3 is CASSLHQGGYEQYF. The CDR3 DNA sequence: TGTGCCAGCAGCCTACATCAGGGGGGCTACGAGCAGTACTTC.

This clone has just one count. The chain couples TRBV20-1 to TRBJ2-7; 8 bases line up with TRBD1. The CDR3 is 11 amino acids. The germline gives CDR1 DFQATT, CDR2 SNEGSKA (reference sequence). V lost 3 bases, J lost 8 bases, and 3 bases stayed unmatched. The CDR3 coding sequence is TGCAGTGCTAGTAGGGACAGGAAGCAGTACTTC. This codes for CSASRDRKQYF.